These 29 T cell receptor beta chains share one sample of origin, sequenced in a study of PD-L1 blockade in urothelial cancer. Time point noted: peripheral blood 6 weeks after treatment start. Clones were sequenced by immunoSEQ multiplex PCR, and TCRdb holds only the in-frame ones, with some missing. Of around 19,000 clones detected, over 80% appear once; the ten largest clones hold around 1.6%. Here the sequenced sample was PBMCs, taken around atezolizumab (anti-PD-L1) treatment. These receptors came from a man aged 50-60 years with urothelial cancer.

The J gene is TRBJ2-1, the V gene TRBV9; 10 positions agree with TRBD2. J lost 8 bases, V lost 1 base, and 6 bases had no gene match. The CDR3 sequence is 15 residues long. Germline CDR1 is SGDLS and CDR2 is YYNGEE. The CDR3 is CASSVRPSGSDEQFF. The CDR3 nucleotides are TGTGCCAGCAGCGTAAGGCCTAGCGGGAGCGATGAGCAGTTCTTC.

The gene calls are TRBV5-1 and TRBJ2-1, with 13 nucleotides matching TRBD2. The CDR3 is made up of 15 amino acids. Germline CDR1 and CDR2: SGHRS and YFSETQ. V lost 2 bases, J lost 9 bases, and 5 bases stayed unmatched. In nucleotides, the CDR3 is TGCGCCAGCAGCTTTTCGACTAGCGGGGGGTCTGAGCAGTTCTTC. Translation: CASSFSTSGGSEQFF. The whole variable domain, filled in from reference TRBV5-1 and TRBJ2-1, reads KAGVTQTPRYLIKTRGQQVTLSCSPISGHRSVSWYQQTPGQGLQFLFEYFSETQRNKGNFPGRFSGRQFSNSRSEMNVSTLELGDSALYLCASSFSTSGGSEQFFGPGTRLTVL.

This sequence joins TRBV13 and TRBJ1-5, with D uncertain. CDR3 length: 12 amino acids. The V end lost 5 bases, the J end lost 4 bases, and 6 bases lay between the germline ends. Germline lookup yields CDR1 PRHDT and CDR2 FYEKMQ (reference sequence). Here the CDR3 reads CASSRANQPQHF. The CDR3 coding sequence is TGTGCCAGCAGCCGAGCAAATCAGCCCCAGCATTTT.

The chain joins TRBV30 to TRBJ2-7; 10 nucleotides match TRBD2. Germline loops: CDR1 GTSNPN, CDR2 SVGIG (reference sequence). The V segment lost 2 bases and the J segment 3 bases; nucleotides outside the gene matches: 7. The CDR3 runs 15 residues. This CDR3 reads CAWSIWTSGNYEQYF. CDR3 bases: TGTGCCTGGAGTATCTGGACTAGCGGTAACTACGAGCAGTACTTC.

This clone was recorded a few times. CDR3 coding DNA: TGTGCCACCCGCGTTCGGACATCCAACACTGAAGCTTTCTTT. It translates to CATRVRTSNTEAFF. The genes are TRBV15 and TRBJ1-1; TRBD1 might be the D (5 bases). V was clipped by 8 bases and J by 2 bases, with 15 bases between them. The germline CDR1 and CDR2 sequences are LNHNV and YYDKDF (reference sequence). CDR3 length: 14 residues.

CDR3: CASSPEWARGETPQHF. The CDR3 DNA is TGTGCCAGTAGTCCTGAATGGGCCAGGGGGGAAACGCCCCAGCATTTT. The chain couples TRBV19 to TRBJ1-5; 7 nucleotides align to TRBD1. The V gene's germline CDR1 is LNHDA and CDR2 SQIVND (reference sequence). This CDR3 has 16 residues. V shed 5 bases and J 9 bases; nucleotides not matched to a gene: 16. The full variable domain, completed using reference TRBV19 and TRBJ1-5, is DGGITQSPKYLFRKEGQNVTLSCEQNLNHDAMYWYRQDPGQGLRLIYYSQIVNDFQKGDIAEGYSVSREKKESFPLTVTSAQKNPTAFYLCASSPEWARGETPQHFGDGTRLSIL.

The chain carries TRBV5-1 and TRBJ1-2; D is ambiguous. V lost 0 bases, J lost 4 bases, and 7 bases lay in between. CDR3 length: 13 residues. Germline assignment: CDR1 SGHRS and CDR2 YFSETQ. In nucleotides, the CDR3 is TGCGCCAGCAGCTTGGGAGGGCTCTATGGCTACACCTTC. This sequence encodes CASSLGGLYGYTF.

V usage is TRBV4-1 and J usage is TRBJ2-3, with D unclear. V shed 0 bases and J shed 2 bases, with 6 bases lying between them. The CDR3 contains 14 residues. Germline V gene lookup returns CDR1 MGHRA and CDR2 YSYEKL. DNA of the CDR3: TGCGCCAGCAGCCAAGATTCCCACACAGATACGCAGTATTTT. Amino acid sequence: CASSQDSHTDTQYF.

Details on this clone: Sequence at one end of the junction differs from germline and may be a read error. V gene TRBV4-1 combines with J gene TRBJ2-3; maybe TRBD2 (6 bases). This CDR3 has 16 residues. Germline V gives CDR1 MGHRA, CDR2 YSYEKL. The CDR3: CASSQGWTGSTDTQYF. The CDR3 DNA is TGCGCCAGCAGCCAAGGTTGGACCGGGAGCACCGATACGCAGTATTTT.

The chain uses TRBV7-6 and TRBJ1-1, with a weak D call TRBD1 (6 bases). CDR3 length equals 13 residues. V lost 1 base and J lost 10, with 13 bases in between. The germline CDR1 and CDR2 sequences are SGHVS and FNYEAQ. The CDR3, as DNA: TGTGCCAGCAGCTTAGATGGGGGGGCGCGAGCTTTCTTT. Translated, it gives CASSLDGGARAFF.

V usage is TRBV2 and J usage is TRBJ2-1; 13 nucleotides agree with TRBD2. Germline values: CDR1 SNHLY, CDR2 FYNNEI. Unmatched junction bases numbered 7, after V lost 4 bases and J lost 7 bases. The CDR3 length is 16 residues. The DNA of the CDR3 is TGTGCCAGCAGTGTACCGGGACTAGCGGGACGGAATGAGCAGTTCTTC. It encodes CASSVPGLAGRNEQFF.

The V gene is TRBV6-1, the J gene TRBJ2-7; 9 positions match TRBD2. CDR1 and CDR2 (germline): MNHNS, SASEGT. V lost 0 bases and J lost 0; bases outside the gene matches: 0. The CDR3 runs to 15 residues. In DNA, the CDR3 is TGTGCCAGCAGTGAAGCTAGCGGGGGCTCCTACGAGCAGTACGTC. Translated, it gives CASSEASGGSYEQYV.

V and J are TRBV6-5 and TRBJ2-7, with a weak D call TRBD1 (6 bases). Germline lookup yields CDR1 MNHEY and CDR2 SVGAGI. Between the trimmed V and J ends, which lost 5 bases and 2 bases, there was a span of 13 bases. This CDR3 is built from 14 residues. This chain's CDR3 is CASSAQGGPYEQYV. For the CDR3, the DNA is TGTGCCAGCAGTGCACAGGGTGGGCCCTACGAGCAGTACGTC.

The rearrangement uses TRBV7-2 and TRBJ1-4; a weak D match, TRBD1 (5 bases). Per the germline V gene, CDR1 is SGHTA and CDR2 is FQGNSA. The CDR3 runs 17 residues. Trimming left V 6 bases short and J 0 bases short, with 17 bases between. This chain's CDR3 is CASSVGGGFATNEKLFF. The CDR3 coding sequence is TGTGCCAGCAGTGTCGGGGGGGGATTTGCAACTAATGAAAAACTGTTTTTT.

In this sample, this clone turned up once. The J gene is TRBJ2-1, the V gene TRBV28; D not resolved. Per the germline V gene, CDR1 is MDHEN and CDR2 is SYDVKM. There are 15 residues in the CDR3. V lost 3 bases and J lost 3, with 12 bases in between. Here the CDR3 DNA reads TGTGCCAGCAGTTTTGCCGGAGTTGTCTACAATGAGCAGTTCTTC. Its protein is CASSFAGVVYNEQFF. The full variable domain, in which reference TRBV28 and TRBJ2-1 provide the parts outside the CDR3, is DVKVTQSSRYLVKRTGEKVFLECVQDMDHENMFWYRQDPGLGLRLIYFSYDVKMKEKGDIPEGYSVSREKKERFSLILESASTNQTSMYLCASSFAGVVYNEQFFGPGTRLTVL.

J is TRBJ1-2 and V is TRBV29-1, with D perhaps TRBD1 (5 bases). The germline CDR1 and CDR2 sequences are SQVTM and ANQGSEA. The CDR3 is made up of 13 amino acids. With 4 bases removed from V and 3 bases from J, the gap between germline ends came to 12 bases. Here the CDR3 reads CSVVPREDYGYTF. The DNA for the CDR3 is TGCAGCGTTGTGCCCAGGGAAGACTATGGCTACACCTTC.

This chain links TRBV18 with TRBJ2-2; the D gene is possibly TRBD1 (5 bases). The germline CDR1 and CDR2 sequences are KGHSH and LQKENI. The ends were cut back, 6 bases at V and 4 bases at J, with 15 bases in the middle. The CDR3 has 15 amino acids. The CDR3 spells CASSPEEGVTGELFF. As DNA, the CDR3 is TGTGCCAGCTCCCCCGAGGAAGGGGTCACCGGGGAGCTGTTTTTT. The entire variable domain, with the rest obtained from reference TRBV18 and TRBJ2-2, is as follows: NAGVMQNPRHLVRRRGQEARLRCSPMKGHSHVYWYRQLPEEGLKFMVYLQKENIIDESGMPKERFSAEFPKEGPSILRIQQVVRGDSAAYFCASSPEEGVTGELFFGEGSRLTVL.

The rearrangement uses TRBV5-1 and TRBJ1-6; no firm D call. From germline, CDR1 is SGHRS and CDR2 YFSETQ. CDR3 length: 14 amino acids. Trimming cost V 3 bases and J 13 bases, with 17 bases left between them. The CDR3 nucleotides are TGCGCCAGCAGCTCGGGAGACAAGATGTCGCCCCTCCACTTT. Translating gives CASSSGDKMSPLHF.

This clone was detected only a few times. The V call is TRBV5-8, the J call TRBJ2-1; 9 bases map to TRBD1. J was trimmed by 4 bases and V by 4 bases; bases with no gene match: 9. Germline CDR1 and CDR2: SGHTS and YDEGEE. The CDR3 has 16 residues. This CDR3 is CASSPRDRGFYNEQFF. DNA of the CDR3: TGTGCCAGCAGCCCCCGTGACAGGGGGTTTTACAATGAGCAGTTCTTC.

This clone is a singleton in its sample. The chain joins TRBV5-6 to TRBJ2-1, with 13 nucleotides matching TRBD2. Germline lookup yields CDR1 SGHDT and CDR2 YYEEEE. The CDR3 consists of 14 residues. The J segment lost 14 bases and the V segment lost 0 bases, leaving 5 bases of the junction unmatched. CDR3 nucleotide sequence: TGTGCCAGCAGCTTGGGACTAGCGGGGGGTTGGGAGTTCTTC. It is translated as CASSLGLAGGWEFF.

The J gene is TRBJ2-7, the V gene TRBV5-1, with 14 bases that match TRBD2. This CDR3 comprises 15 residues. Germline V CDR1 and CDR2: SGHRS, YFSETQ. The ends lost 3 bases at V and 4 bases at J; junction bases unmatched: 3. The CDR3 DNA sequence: TGCGCCAGCAGCTCCCGACTAGCGGGAGGGTACGAGCAGTACTTC. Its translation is CASSSRLAGGYEQYF.

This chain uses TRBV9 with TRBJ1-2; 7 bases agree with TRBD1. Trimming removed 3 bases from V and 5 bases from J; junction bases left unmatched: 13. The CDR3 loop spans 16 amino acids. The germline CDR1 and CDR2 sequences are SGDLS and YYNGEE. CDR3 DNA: TGTGCCAGCAGCGGAGGGGGCGGCAGGGGCAAGTATGGCTACACCTTC. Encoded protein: CASSGGGGRGKYGYTF. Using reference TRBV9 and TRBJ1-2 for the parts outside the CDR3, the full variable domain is DSGVTQTPKHLITATGQRVTLRCSPRSGDLSVYWYQQSLDQGLQFLIQYYNGEERAKGNILERFSAQQFPDLHSELNLSSLELGDSALYFCASSGGGGRGKYGYTFGSGTRLTVV.

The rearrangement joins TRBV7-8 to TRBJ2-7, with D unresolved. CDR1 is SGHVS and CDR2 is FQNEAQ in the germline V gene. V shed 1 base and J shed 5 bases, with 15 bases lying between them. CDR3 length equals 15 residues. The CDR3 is CASSLGIGSADEQYF. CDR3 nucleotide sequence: TGTGCCAGCAGCTTAGGTATAGGAAGTGCGGACGAGCAGTACTTC.

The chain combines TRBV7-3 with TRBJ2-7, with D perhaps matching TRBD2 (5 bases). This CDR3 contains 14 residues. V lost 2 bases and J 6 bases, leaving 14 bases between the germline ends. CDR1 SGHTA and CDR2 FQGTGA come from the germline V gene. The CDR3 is CASSLGPGAGEQYF. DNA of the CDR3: TGTGCCAGCAGCTTAGGCCCAGGTGCGGGCGAGCAGTACTTC. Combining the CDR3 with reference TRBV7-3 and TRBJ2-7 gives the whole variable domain GAGVSQTPSNKVTEKGKYVELRCDPISGHTALYWYRQSLGQGPEFLIYFQGTGAADDSGLPNDRFFAVRPEGSVSTLKIQRTERGDSAVYLCASSLGPGAGEQYFGPGTRLTVT.

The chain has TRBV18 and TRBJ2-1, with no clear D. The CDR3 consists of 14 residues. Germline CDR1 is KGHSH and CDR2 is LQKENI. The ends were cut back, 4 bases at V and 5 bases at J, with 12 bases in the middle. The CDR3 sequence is CASSQSQEHNEQFF. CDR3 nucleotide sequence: TGTGCCAGCTCACAAAGCCAGGAACACAATGAGCAGTTCTTC.

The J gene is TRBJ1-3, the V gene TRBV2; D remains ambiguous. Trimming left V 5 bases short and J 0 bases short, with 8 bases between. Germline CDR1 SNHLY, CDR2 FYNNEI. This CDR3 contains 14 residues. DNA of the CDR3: TGTGCCAGCAGTCGGTCCGACTCTGGAAACACCATATATTTT. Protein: CASSRSDSGNTIYF.

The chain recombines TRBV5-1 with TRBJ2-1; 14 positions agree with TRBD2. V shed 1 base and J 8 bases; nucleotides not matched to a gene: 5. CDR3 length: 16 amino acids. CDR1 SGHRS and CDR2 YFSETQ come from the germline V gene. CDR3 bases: TGCGCCAGCAGCTTGCGGGGACTAGCGGGAGTAGATGAGCAGTTCTTC. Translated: CASSLRGLAGVDEQFF.

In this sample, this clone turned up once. The CDR3 loop is CASSVATGGVSYGYTF. The CDR3 nucleotides read TGTGCCAGCAGCGTAGCTACGGGGGGTGTAAGCTATGGCTACACCTTC. The chain is built from TRBV9 and TRBJ1-2; D is perhaps TRBD1 (5 bases). V lost 0 bases, J lost 4 bases, and 16 bases lay in between. There are 16 residues in the CDR3. The germline V gene encodes CDR1 SGDLS and CDR2 YYNGEE.

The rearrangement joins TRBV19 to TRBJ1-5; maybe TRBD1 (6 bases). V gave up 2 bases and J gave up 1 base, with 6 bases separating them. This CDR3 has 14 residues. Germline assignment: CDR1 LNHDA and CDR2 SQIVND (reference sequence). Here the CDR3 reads CASSITGSNQPQHF. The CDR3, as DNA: TGTGCCAGTAGTATAACAGGGAGCAATCAGCCCCAGCATTTT.